This T cell receptor (beta chain) was sequenced for a study of CD8 T cells in ankylosing spondylitis. Findings and limits, study-wide: In reactive arthritis synovial fluid and blood, some motif variants had been reported before. Made up of 7 to 9 highly homologous variants, a TCR beta motif appeared characteristic of ankylosing spondylitis blood. Significant enrichment of disease-linked clones was reported in matched ankylosing spondylitis synovial fluid.

Turning to this clonotype: Its cognate antigen is unknown.

The TCR beta libraries were generated through quantitative 5'-RACE incorporating molecular barcodes. TCRdb processed the 5' RACE reads anew with MiXCR; each CDR3 protein has one entry. The sample has almost 400,000 distinct CDR3 sequences; about 22% are singletons. CDR1 and CDR2 (germline): KGHDR, SFDVKD. V gave up 9 bases and J gave up 8 bases; unmatched junction bases: 8. The CDR3 length is 14 residues. This clonotype was obtained from a male donor with ankylosing spondylitis. V gene TRBV24-1 combines with J gene TRBJ2-1, with 11 bases identical to TRBD2. Specimen: blood, either unsorted or a sorted T cell fraction (not recorded which). The CDR3 here is CATLGTSGSDEQFF. The CDR3 DNA is TGTGCCACCTTAGGCACTAGCGGGAGCGATGAGCAGTTCTTC.